This entry features one TCR beta chain sequence. Its antigen is unidentified. Germline CDR1 is SNHLY and CDR2 is FYNNEI. This CDR3 comprises 14 residues. V shed 1 base and J 6 bases; nucleotides not matched to a gene: 3. This entry belongs to a study of cytomegalovirus exposure and HLA in healthy donors. The overall study: Some 180 million T cells yielded under 130 million unique TCR beta sequences in earlier analysis. Whole-study results and caveats: Apart from CMV serostatus, no immune exposure information was available. Differences between HLA loci emerged in a later analysis of TCR association rates, with DRB1 most and HLA-C fewest. TRBV6-2, TRBV6-3 and some other V segments were unresolvable in 87-base-pair reads.

PCR amplification relied on 60 Vbeta primers (plus 13 Jbeta primers). Produced via immunoSEQ multiplex PCR; TCRdb's table is partial and in-frame only. The top ten hold 1.4% to 1.5% of the sample, which has approximately 150,000 clones, around four fifths seen once. Material for sequencing was PBMCs. The chain combines TRBV2 with TRBJ1-5; the match to TRBD1 covers 7 bases. This clonotype was sampled from a woman in her twenties or thirties in good health and CMV-seropositive. CDR3 sequence (DNA): TGTGCCAGCAGTGAAGGAACAGGGGCTCAGCCCCAGCATTTT. This codes for CASSEGTGAQPQHF.